A selection of T cell receptor beta chains follows, all from one sample in a study of Graves' ophthalmopathy and Graves' hyperthyroidism. TCRdb analysed the multiplex PCR reads with MiXCR anew, one entry per CDR3 protein. The sample holds about 240,000 distinct CDR3 sequences, less than 55% seen once. Material: peripheral blood. The receptors were sampled from an adult man with Graves' ophthalmopathy. Both conserved end residues are part of each CDR3. D genes are given only for firm matches. Where a row states a size, it is once, few, many or the class of an expanded clone; other rows omit it.

NA	TRBV7-2	TRBJ1-3	TRBD1	CASSSTGSDTIYF	TGTGCCAGCAGCTCGACAGGGTCGGACACCATATATTTT
NA	TRBV12-3/TRBV12-4	TRBJ1-2	TRBD1	CASSPGQGARTF	TGTGCCAGCAGTCCGGGACAGGGGGCGCGAACCTTC
few	TRBV2	TRBJ2-5	NA	CASSEGTVQETQYF	TGTGCCAGCAGTGAAGGGACAGTCCAAGAGACCCAGTACTTC
few	TRBV7-8	TRBJ2-5	TRBD1	CASSATPGQGETQYF	TGTGCCAGCAGCGCGACTCCGGGACAGGGAGAGACCCAGTACTTC
once	TRBV18	TRBJ1-5	TRBD1	CASSHRNRGQGSQPQHF	TGTGCCAGCTCACACCGCAACAGGGGGCAAGGCAGTCAGCCCCAGCATTTT
NA	TRBV7-9	TRBJ1-2	TRBD1	CASSWTGNYGYTF	TGTGCCAGCAGCTGGACAGGGAACTATGGCTACACCTTC
few	TRBV6-5	TRBJ2-7	TRBD1	CASSDRGAGETYEQYF	TGTGCCAGCAGTGACAGGGGGGCGGGGGAAACCTACGAGCAGTACTTC
NA	TRBV19	TRBJ1-5	NA	CASSIGKTDNQPQHF	TGTGCCAGTAGTATAGGGAAGACGGACAATCAGCCCCAGCATTTT
few	TRBV6-5	TRBJ1-6	NA	CASKGGDSYNSPLHF	TGTGCCAGCAAGGGAGGAGACTCCTATAATTCACCCCTCCACTTT
few	TRBV10-1	TRBJ1-1	NA	CASSESYLTEAFF	TGCGCCAGCAGTGAGTCGTATCTAACTGAAGCTTTCTTT
few	TRBV10-3	TRBJ2-5	NA	CAISDEGLGTQYF	TGTGCCATCAGTGATGAGGGTTTGGGGACCCAGTACTTC
NA	TRBV27	TRBJ1-1	NA	CASSLLGKAFF	TGTGCCAGCTCCCTGTTGGGAAAAGCTTTCTTT
NA	TRBV7-3	TRBJ2-7	NA	CASSSLGPSEQYF	TGTGCCAGCAGCTCCCTCGGACCTAGCGAGCAGTACTTC
few	TRBV7-9	TRBJ2-7	TRBD2	CASSLDGLAVSHEQYF	TGTGCCAGCAGCTTAGATGGGCTAGCGGTCAGTCACGAGCAGTACTTC
few	TRBV12-5	TRBJ1-2	TRBD1	CASGSRTGRGYGYTF	TGTGCTAGTGGTTCCAGGACAGGCCGAGGGTATGGCTACACCTTC
few	TRBV20-1	TRBJ1-4	TRBD1	CSARTGQGITNEKLFF	TGCAGTGCTAGGACGGGACAGGGAATAACTAATGAAAAACTGTTTTTT
many	TRBV10-3	TRBJ2-5	TRBD1	CAIRDSEKRTQYF	TGTGCCATCCGGGACAGTGAAAAGAGAACCCAGTACTTC
NA	TRBV2	TRBJ2-7	NA	CASSVSTYEQYF	TGTGCCAGCAGTGTATCTACCTACGAGCAGTACTTC
NA	TRBV2	TRBJ1-4	NA	CASSDVSPTNEKLFF	TGTGCCAGCAGTGACGTCAGTCCAACTAATGAAAAACTGTTTTTT
NA	TRBV15	TRBJ1-4	NA	CATSTLTGGSGTNEKLFF	TGTGCCACCAGCACCCTTACGGGGGGGAGCGGGACTAATGAAAAACTGTTTTTT
NA	TRBV10-3	TRBJ1-1	TRBD1	CAITPGQANTEAFF	TGTGCCATCACGCCGGGACAGGCCAACACTGAAGCTTTCTTT
few	TRBV24-1	TRBJ2-2	NA	CATSGLRGGNTGELFF	TGTGCCACCAGTGGCCTGCGTGGGGGGAACACCGGGGAGCTGTTTTTT
NA	TRBV19	TRBJ2-7	TRBD1	CALHGTGAYEQYF	TGTGCCCTCCATGGGACAGGGGCCTACGAGCAGTACTTC
many	TRBV29-1	TRBJ1-2	TRBD1	CSAGQGLGYTF	TGCAGCGCTGGACAGGGGCTTGGCTACACCTTC
NA	TRBV7-3	TRBJ1-5	NA	CASSLQGASGNQPQHF	TGTGCCAGCAGCCTTCAGGGAGCGAGTGGCAATCAGCCCCAGCATTTT
once	TRBV5-1	TRBJ2-7	NA	CASSSGPDSYYEQYF	TGCGCCAGCAGCTCGGGACCGGACAGCTACTACGAGCAGTACTTC
few	TRBV14	TRBJ2-5	NA	CASSQGRVQETQYF	TGTGCCAGCAGCCAAGGAAGGGTCCAAGAGACCCAGTACTTC
NA	TRBV20-1	TRBJ2-7	NA	CSARGAGYEQYF	TGCAGTGCTAGAGGCGCGGGTTACGAGCAGTACTTC
NA	TRBV19	TRBJ1-1	TRBD1	CASSMDRWVTEAFF	TGTGCCAGTAGTATGGACAGGTGGGTCACTGAAGCTTTCTTT
few	TRBV24-1	TRBJ1-2	NA	CATSDRGQPANYGYTF	TGTGCCACCAGTGATCGAGGACAGCCCGCTAACTATGGCTACACCTTC
few	TRBV6-5	TRBJ2-5	NA	CASSYPAQGQETQYF	TGTGCCAGCAGTTACCCCGCACAGGGTCAAGAGACCCAGTACTTC
many	TRBV2	TRBJ1-1	TRBD1	CASWDSYTEAFF	TGTGCCAGCTGGGACAGCTACACTGAAGCTTTCTTT
few	TRBV7-9	TRBJ1-4	NA	CASSLSAGDNEKLFF	TGTGCCAGCAGCTTATCGGCAGGGGATAATGAAAAACTGTTTTTT
NA	TRBV5-6	TRBJ2-7	NA	CASSLDQHISYEQYF	TGTGCCAGCAGCTTGGATCAGCATATCTCCTACGAGCAGTACTTC
NA	TRBV29-1	TRBJ2-7	NA	CSVESGSYEQYF	TGCAGCGTTGAATCAGGGTCCTACGAGCAGTACTTC
NA	TRBV7-3	TRBJ2-7	TRBD1	CASSPGGAAGYEQYF	TGTGCCAGCAGCCCAGGGGGCGCGGCGGGCTACGAGCAGTACTTC
NA	TRBV4-2	TRBJ1-5	TRBD1	CASSPTGINQPQHF	TGTGCCAGCAGCCCGACAGGGATCAATCAGCCCCAGCATTTT
NA	TRBV7-8	TRBJ2-5	TRBD2	CASSLAGGRPRETQYF	TGTGCCAGCAGCTTAGCGGGAGGGAGGCCCCGGGAGACCCAGTACTTC
few	TRBV7-8	TRBJ2-7	TRBD1	CASCLEGQPSYEQYF	TGTGCCAGCTGCTTAGAGGGACAGCCCTCCTACGAGCAGTACTTC
NA	TRBV9	TRBJ2-7	TRBD2	CASSGDLAAYEQYF	TGTGCCAGCAGCGGGGATCTAGCGGCCTACGAGCAGTACTTC
NA	TRBV5-1	TRBJ2-5	NA	CASSWARETQYF	TGCGCCAGCAGCTGGGCCAGGGAGACCCAGTACTTC
few	TRBV5-1	TRBJ2-6	NA	CASTPGRDPGANVLTF	TGCGCCAGCACACCCGGACGGGATCCTGGGGCCAACGTCCTGACTTTC
many	TRBV9	TRBJ2-7	TRBD2	CASSVGASGVYEQYF	TGTGCCAGCAGCGTAGGGGCTAGCGGGGTCTACGAGCAGTACTTC